Following are 7 T cell receptor beta chains from one sample sequenced in a study of response to subunit inactivated influenza vaccine. TCRdb passed the RT-PCR reads through MiXCR, listing each CDR3 protein once. The table shows about 570,000 distinct CDR3 sequences, with about 11% occurring only once. The input for sequencing was PBMCs from blood, taken on the day of vaccination. The receptors originated from a man aged 45 to 65 who received an inactivated influenza vaccine.

The sample holds a few counts of this clonotype. J is TRBJ2-2 and V is TRBV24-1; 9 bases fit TRBD2. V trimming: 0 bases; J trimming: 6 bases; junction bases outside the gene matches: 4. The CDR3 sequence is 16 residues long. Germline CDR1 is KGHDR and CDR2 is SFDVKD. The CDR3 region is CATSDLTAGGPGELFF. The CDR3 DNA is TGTGCCACCAGTGATTTGACTGCGGGAGGGCCCGGGGAGCTGTTTTTT.

The chain has TRBV27 and TRBJ2-7; 10 positions match TRBD2. V trimming: 5 bases; J trimming: 3 bases; junction bases outside the gene matches: 4. Looked up from germline, CDR1 is MNHEY and CDR2 is SMNVEV (reference sequence). The CDR3 runs 14 residues. The CDR3 DNA is TGTGCCAGCAGTCCAGCTAGCGGGAGCTACGAGCAGTACTTC. It yields the protein CASSPASGSYEQYF.

On this clonotype: One junction end disagrees with the germline gene, perhaps due to a read error. The rearrangement uses TRBV4-2 and TRBJ2-3; D gene unclear. The CDR3 consists of 16 residues. The V gene's germline CDR1 is LGHNA and CDR2 YNFKEQ. The DNA for the CDR3 is TGTGCCAGCAGGACAAGAGTAGGGCCACCTGAGGATATGCAGTATTTT. Its protein product is CASRTRVGPPEDMQYF.

This clonotype was observed a handful of times. The chain couples TRBV5-6 to TRBJ1-1; D gene uncertain. This CDR3 region has 13 residues. V dropped 4 bases and J dropped 5 bases, with 12 bases sitting between them. Germline V gives CDR1 SGHDT, CDR2 YYEEEE. CDR3 DNA sequence: TGTGCCAGCAGCCTGCGACTGGAAACTGAAGCTTTCTTT. Translated, it gives CASSLRLETEAFF.

This clonotype was found a few times. The chain links TRBV12-3 or TRBV12-4 to TRBJ2-1; no clear D gene. The CDR3 totals 12 residues. With 1 base removed from V and 10 bases from J, the gap between germline ends came to 8 bases. CDR3 DNA sequence: TGTGCCAGCAGTTTAGTGGGTTGGGAGCAGTTCTTC. Translated: CASSLVGWEQFF.

The chain employs TRBV6-2 or TRBV6-3 and TRBJ1-2; 7 bases match TRBD1. The CDR3 runs to 19 residues. Per the germline V gene, CDR1 is MNHEY and CDR2 is SVGEGT. J lost 2 bases, V lost 6 bases, and 21 bases had no gene match. Here the CDR3 reads CASSGNILPGQPLNYGYTF. CDR3 DNA: TGTGCCAGCAGCGGCAACATCCTCCCGGGACAGCCTTTAAACTATGGCTACACCTTC.

This clonotype occurred a few times. This sequence joins TRBV5-1 and TRBJ2-3, with 7 bases matching TRBD2. The CDR3 extends over 17 amino acids. The junction had 7 bases not matched to a gene; V was cut back by 0 bases and J by 0 bases. The germline V gene encodes CDR1 SGHRS and CDR2 YFSETQ. For the CDR3, the DNA is TGCGCCAGCAGCTTGGTTGTAGCGGGCCTTAGCACAGATACGCAGTATTTT. Translated, it gives CASSLVVAGLSTDTQYF.